This T cell receptor (beta chain) emerged from a study of beta chain features in type 1 diabetes. Overall study results and limits: VDJ junctions from type 1 diabetes patients carried fewer insertions and larger deletions. A moderate, significant TCRB CDR3 shortening appeared in type 1 diabetes across four CD4+ subsets.

V shed 5 bases and J 3 bases; nucleotides not matched to a gene: 3. Germline values: CDR1 SNHLY, CDR2 FYNNEI. The CDR3 spans 13 residues. Blood was drawn once from each donor into heparinised tubes. The draws averaged around 0.12 L. This clone was picked up a small number of times. Its cognate antigen is unknown. Since all of the isolated RNA was reverse transcribed, expressed TCRB transcripts were what got sequenced. Produced via immunoSEQ multiplex PCR; TCRdb's table is partial and in-frame only. The data contain some 350,000 clones, roughly 12% of them seen just once; the ten biggest clones take up about 0.016%.

Sequenced: naive CD4+ T cells from blood. The receptor was isolated from a woman between 18 and 29 years old with type 1 diabetes. V and J are TRBV2 and TRBJ1-2; 7 nucleotides line up with TRBD1. The CDR3 coding sequence is TGTGCCAGCAGTATTACAGGGGACTATGGCTACACCTTC. This encodes CASSITGDYGYTF.